The 25 T cell receptor beta chains reported below all come from one sample, sequenced in a study of beta chain features in type 1 diabetes. The study reverse transcribed the entire isolated RNA, so it sequenced expressed TCRB transcripts. Produced via immunoSEQ multiplex PCR; TCRdb's table is partial and in-frame only. The data show around 400,000 clones, roughly 12% seen once. Sequences were obtained from naive CD4+ T cells from blood. Receptor source: a man younger than 30 in good health.

This clone was seen a handful of times. The chain joins TRBV7-6 to TRBJ2-7, with 7 bases matching TRBD1. CDR3 length: 16 amino acids. CDR1 is SGHVS and CDR2 is FNYEAQ in the germline V gene. Unmatched junction bases numbered 16, after V lost 5 bases and J lost 6 bases. DNA for the CDR3: TGTGCCAGCAGCCCAAACAAATTCACAGGGGCCGGCGAGCAGTACTTC. It codes for CASSPNKFTGAGEQYF.

The chain couples TRBV5-1 to TRBJ1-3; no definite D call. The V end was cut by 5 bases, the J end by 1 base, with 13 bases between. Germline assignment: CDR1 SGHRS and CDR2 YFSETQ. The CDR3 is made up of 15 amino acids. CDR3 sequence (DNA): TGCGCCAGCAGTGTAGAGGGAAGTTCTGGAAACACCATATATTTT. This sequence encodes CASSVEGSSGNTIYF.

This clone has more than one count but fewer than ten. V is TRBV7-2 and J is TRBJ2-7; 10 nucleotides align to TRBD2. V lost 5 bases and J lost 9; bases outside the gene matches: 19. This CDR3 spans 17 amino acids. Germline lookup yields CDR1 SGHTA and CDR2 FQGNSA. The CDR3 loop reads CASSPSSGGPLFLRQYF. The CDR3, as DNA: TGTGCCAGCAGCCCGTCTAGCGGGGGCCCACTCTTTCTACGGCAGTACTTC.

This clone has a handful of counts. This chain uses TRBV5-5 with TRBJ2-1; possibly TRBD2 for D (5 bases). The CDR3 contains 15 residues. The ends were cut back, 2 bases at V and 5 bases at J, with 14 bases in the middle. Per germline, CDR1 SGHKS and CDR2 YYEKEE (reference sequence). The CDR3 DNA follows: TGTGCCAGCAGCTTCTTAACGGGAAATAACAATGAGCAGTTCTTC. This encodes CASSFLTGNNNEQFF.

This chain uses TRBV9 with TRBJ2-5, with TRBD1 matching over 9 bases. CDR3 length equals 15 residues. Germline V gives CDR1 SGDLS, CDR2 YYNGEE. Losses at the gene ends were 4 bases for V and 5 bases for J; bases not matched to a gene: 9. Written as DNA, the CDR3 is TGTGCCAGCAGCACCCGGGACAGGGAAGGGGAGACCCAGTACTTC. Protein: CASSTRDREGETQYF. Variable domain in full (rest from reference TRBV9 and TRBJ2-5): DSGVTQTPKHLITATGQRVTLRCSPRSGDLSVYWYQQSLDQGLQFLIQYYNGEERAKGNILERFSAQQFPDLHSELNLSSLELGDSALYFCASSTRDREGETQYFGPGTRLLVL.

The CDR3 reads CASSRGTSGGETQYF. The CDR3 DNA follows: TGTGCCAGCAGCCGGGGGACTAGCGGGGGTGAGACCCAGTACTTC. The rearrangement uses TRBV5-4 and TRBJ2-5; 14 bases are a match to TRBD2. The germline gives CDR1 SGHNT, CDR2 YYREEE (reference sequence). V gave up 4 bases and J gave up 5 bases; unmatched junction bases: 4. The length of the CDR3 is 15 residues.

V usage is TRBV30 and J usage is TRBJ1-5; TRBD1 agrees at 7 bases. V was pared by 3 bases and J by 6 bases, with 20 bases of the junction left unmatched. CDR1 is GTSNPN, CDR2 SVGIG, per germline (reference sequence). The CDR3 has 18 residues. The DNA for the CDR3 is TGTGCCTGGAGCCGAGCCCGGGACAGTCTCCCCAGTCGTCAGCCCCAGCATTTT. It codes for CAWSRARDSLPSRQPQHF. Based on the CDR3 plus reference TRBV30 and TRBJ1-5, the full variable domain is SQTIHQWPATLVQPVGSPLSLECTVEGTSNPNLYWYRQAAGRGLQLLFYSVGIGQISSEVPQNLSASRPQDRQFILSSKKLLLSDSGFYLCAWSRARDSLPSRQPQHFGDGTRLSIL.

In DNA, the CDR3 is TGTGCCAGCGATCCGACAGGGGTTCGGTCCGGGGAGCTGTTTTTT. Its protein is CASDPTGVRSGELFF. The rearrangement links TRBV18 to TRBJ2-2; 8 bases are a match to TRBD1. CDR1 and CDR2 from the germline V gene are KGHSH and LQKENI. After removal of 8 bases from V and 6 bases from J, the junction contained 11 bases not matched to a gene. This CDR3 spans 15 amino acids. The full variable domain, rest sourced from reference TRBV18 and TRBJ2-2, is NAGVMQNPRHLVRRRGQEARLRCSPMKGHSHVYWYRQLPEEGLKFMVYLQKENIIDESGMPKERFSAEFPKEGPSILRIQQVVRGDSAAYFCASDPTGVRSGELFFGEGSRLTVL.

This clone was detected a few times. In DNA form, the CDR3 reads TGCAGCGTGGGGGGTAACTATGGCTACACCTTC. This codes for CSVGGNYGYTF. The chain has TRBV29-1 and TRBJ1-2; a possible D gene is TRBD1 (5 bases). The ends were cut back, 6 bases at V and 1 base at J, with 6 bases in the middle. This CDR3 is built from 11 residues. Per the germline V gene, CDR1 is SQVTM and CDR2 is ANQGSEA. Full variable domain (rest looked up from reference TRBV29-1 and TRBJ1-2): SAVISQKPSRDICQRGTSLTIQCQVDSQVTMMFWYRQQPGQSLTLIATANQGSEATYESGFVIDKFPISRPNLTFSTLTVSNMSPEDSSIYLCSVGGNYGYTFGSGTRLTVV.

The chain has TRBV2 and TRBJ1-5; the D is unclear. Germline V gives CDR1 SNHLY, CDR2 FYNNEI. The CDR3 runs to 15 residues. V was clipped by 1 base and J by 7 bases, with 14 bases between them. The DNA for the CDR3 is TGTGCCAGCAGTGAAGGTGGGTGGAGTGGGCAGCCCCAGCATTTT. It translates to CASSEGGWSGQPQHF.

The V call is TRBV6-6, the J call TRBJ2-1; the D gene is possibly TRBD1 (5 bases). CDR3 length: 13 amino acids. CDR1 is MNHNY and CDR2 is SVGAGI in the germline V gene (reference sequence). The V gene lost 4 bases and the J gene lost 4 bases, with 8 bases spanning the gap. As DNA, the CDR3 is TGTGCCAGCAGTTTGGGGCGGTACAATGAGCAGTTCTTC. Protein product: CASSLGRYNEQFF.

V usage is TRBV30 and J usage is TRBJ2-1; D gene uncertain. The V and J ends lost 0 bases and 1 base respectively, with 7 bases between them. The CDR3 has 14 amino acids. Looked up from germline, CDR1 is GTSNPN and CDR2 is SVGIG (reference sequence). CDR3 coding DNA: TGTGCCTGGAGTGTACTGAGTTCCTACAATGAGCAGTTCTTC. Residues: CAWSVLSSYNEQFF.

This clone showed up just a few times. This rearrangement joins TRBV5-1 to TRBJ2-7, with TRBD1 identical over 7 bases. The V gene end was trimmed by 4 bases and the J gene end by 2 bases; junction bases not matched to a gene: 6. The CDR3 spans 14 residues. The germline V gene encodes CDR1 SGHRS and CDR2 YFSETQ. The CDR3 DNA sequence: TGCGCCAGCAGCACACCGGGACAGACCTACGAGCAGTACTTC. As protein: CASSTPGQTYEQYF.

This clone was found a few times. The chain carries TRBV7-2 and TRBJ2-1; 9 positions agree with TRBD1. The V gene's germline CDR1 is SGHTA and CDR2 FQGNSA. The CDR3 has 15 residues. The ends lost 8 bases at V and 6 bases at J; junction bases unmatched: 11. The CDR3 here is CASAWGTGNFNEQFF. The CDR3 DNA reads TGTGCCAGCGCCTGGGGGACAGGGAATTTCAATGAGCAGTTCTTC.

The chain employs TRBV12-5 and TRBJ1-1; D is ambiguous. The CDR3 has 12 amino acids. Germline-derived CDR1 and CDR2 are LGHNT and FRNRAP. The V end lost 7 bases, the J end lost 7 bases, and 13 bases lay between the germline ends. The CDR3 loop is CASAPRGGEAFF. The DNA for the CDR3 is TGTGCTAGTGCTCCCCGTGGAGGTGAAGCTTTCTTT.

The sample holds a few counts of this clone. The chain links TRBV15 to TRBJ2-2; possible D gene TRBD2, 6 bases. The germline gives CDR1 LNHNV, CDR2 YYDKDF (reference sequence). The CDR3 runs 14 residues. CDR3 coding DNA: TGTCCACGGAGGGGCCGGGTTTGCACCGGGGAGCTGTTTTTT. Amino acid sequence: CPRRGRVCTGELFF.

In this sample, this clone turned up a few times. The J gene is TRBJ2-2, the V gene TRBV28; perhaps TRBD2 as D (5 bases). The V gene's germline CDR1 is MDHEN and CDR2 SYDVKM. The CDR3 contains 14 residues. Trimming cost V 5 bases and J 1 base, with 8 bases left between them. The CDR3 here is CASSGSLNTGELFF. The CDR3 region has the DNA TGTGCCAGCAGTGGGAGCCTGAACACCGGGGAGCTGTTTTTT.

This clone was found a few times. This rearrangement joins TRBV30 to TRBJ1-4; no clear D. The germline V gene has CDR1 GTSNPN and CDR2 SVGIG (reference sequence). The ends were cut back, 0 bases at V and 4 bases at J, with 18 bases in the middle. The CDR3 is made up of 17 amino acids. CDR3: CAWSVRLRSAINEKLFF. CDR3 DNA sequence: TGTGCCTGGAGTGTTCGGTTGCGCAGCGCTATTAATGAAAAACTGTTTTTT.

V is TRBV7-8 and J is TRBJ1-5, with a tentative D call TRBD1 (5 bases). Germline V CDR1 and CDR2: SGHVS, FQNEAQ. The V and J ends lost 5 bases and 4 bases respectively, with 15 bases between them. The CDR3 has 15 residues. CDR3 coding DNA: TGTGCCAGCAGCCCTTGGGGTGGACAAAATCAGCCCCAGCATTTT. Translated, it gives CASSPWGGQNQPQHF.

The chain employs TRBV11-1 and TRBJ2-1; 7 bases agree with TRBD2. The J segment lost 7 bases and the V segment lost 1 base, leaving 7 bases of the junction unmatched. CDR3 size: 15 residues. Per germline, CDR1 SGHAT and CDR2 FQDESV (reference sequence). The CDR3 nucleotides are TGTGCCAGCAGCTTAGGCGGCGGGAGAAGGAATGAGCAGTTCTTC. Translating gives CASSLGGGRRNEQFF.

The chain links TRBV27 to TRBJ1-2; 8 nucleotides agree with TRBD1. J gave up 8 bases and V 8 bases, and 16 bases lay outside the gene matches. This CDR3 has 15 amino acids. Germline V CDR1 and CDR2: MNHEY, SMNVEV (reference sequence). The CDR3 DNA sequence: TGTGCCAGCTCCTTAGGCGGACAGGGATTCGGCGGCTACACCTTC. It is translated as CASSLGGQGFGGYTF.

This clone was recorded a few times. The chain combines TRBV19 with TRBJ2-2; D gene uncertain. The CDR3 runs to 15 residues. Trimming pared 3 bases from V and 0 bases from J, leaving 8 bases between. Germline V gives CDR1 LNHDA, CDR2 SQIVND (reference sequence). As DNA, the CDR3 is TGTGCCAGTAGTATCCCGGGTACGAACACCGGGGAGCTGTTTTTT. Its translation is CASSIPGTNTGELFF. The entire variable domain, with the rest obtained from reference TRBV19 and TRBJ2-2, is as follows: DGGITQSPKYLFRKEGQNVTLSCEQNLNHDAMYWYRQDPGQGLRLIYYSQIVNDFQKGDIAEGYSVSREKKESFPLTVTSAQKNPTAFYLCASSIPGTNTGELFFGEGSRLTVL.

V gene TRBV4-3 combines with J gene TRBJ2-1; TRBD2 matches 13 bases. Looked up from germline, CDR1 is LGHNA and CDR2 is YSLEER. This CDR3 spans 17 amino acids. The J segment lost 5 bases and the V segment lost 4 bases, leaving 8 bases of the junction unmatched. DNA for the CDR3: TGCGCCAGCAGCCCCTCTCGGACTAGCGGGAGTCACAATGAGCAGTTCTTC. It translates to CASSPSRTSGSHNEQFF.

The chain employs TRBV4-3 and TRBJ2-3, with D tentatively TRBD2 (6 bases). CDR1 is LGHNA and CDR2 is YSLEER in the germline V gene. The CDR3 has 13 amino acids. Trimming removed 5 bases at V and 3 bases at J, with 9 bases between. For the CDR3, the DNA is TGCGCCAGCAGCAAGGGACTGACAGATACGCAGTATTTT. It yields the protein CASSKGLTDTQYF.

A few counts support this clone. The CDR3 region is CASSLGAGSFNSPLHF. The CDR3 DNA reads as TGTGCCAGCAGCTTAGGGGCGGGGAGTTTTAATTCACCCCTCCACTTT. J is TRBJ1-6 and V is TRBV7-9, with D hard to call. Between the trimmed V and J ends, which lost 1 base and 6 bases, there was a span of 13 bases. Germline V gene sequence: CDR1 SEHNR, CDR2 FQNEAQ (reference sequence). The CDR3 sequence is 16 residues long.